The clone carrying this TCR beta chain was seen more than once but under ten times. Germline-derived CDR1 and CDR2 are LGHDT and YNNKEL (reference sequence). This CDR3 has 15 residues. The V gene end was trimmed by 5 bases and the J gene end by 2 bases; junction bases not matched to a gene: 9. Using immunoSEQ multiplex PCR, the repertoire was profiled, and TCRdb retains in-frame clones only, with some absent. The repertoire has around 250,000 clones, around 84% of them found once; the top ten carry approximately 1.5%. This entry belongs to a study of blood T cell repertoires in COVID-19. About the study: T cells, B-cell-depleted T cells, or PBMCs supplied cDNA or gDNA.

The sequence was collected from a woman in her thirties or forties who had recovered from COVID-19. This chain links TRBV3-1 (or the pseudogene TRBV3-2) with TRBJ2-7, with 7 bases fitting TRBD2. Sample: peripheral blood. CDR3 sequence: CASSSQIGLAYEQYF. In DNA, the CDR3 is TGTGCCAGCAGCTCGCAGATCGGACTAGCCTACGAGCAGTACTTC.